This paragraph reports one T cell receptor (beta chain). Germline values: CDR1 KGHSH, CDR2 LQKENI. The CDR3 loop spans 16 amino acids. V was pared by 2 bases and J by 0 bases, with 0 bases of the junction left unmatched. These data originate in a study of blood T cell repertoires in COVID-19. Study details: Spain, Italy and the United States supplied samples that represented acute and convalescent COVID-19.

In the source study's methods: Reference gene primer amplification in the assay estimated nucleated cell counts. Some clones are missing from TCRdb's copy, which holds only in-frame ones; the method was immunoSEQ multiplex PCR. That table furnishes V, J and clone size, whereas the DNA furnished D and trimming. The sample carries tens of thousands of clones, 86% recorded once. The sample was peripheral blood. The origin of this receptor is a man aged 25 to 40 with acute or convalescent COVID-19. The chain recombines TRBV18 with TRBJ2-2, with TRBD1 matching over 10 bases. The CDR3 DNA is TGTGCCAGCTCACCAGGACAGGGGGCGAACACCGGGGAGCTGTTTTTT. This codes for CASSPGQGANTGELFF. Full variable domain (rest looked up from reference TRBV18 and TRBJ2-2): NAGVMQNPRHLVRRRGQEARLRCSPMKGHSHVYWYRQLPEEGLKFMVYLQKENIIDESGMPKERFSAEFPKEGPSILRIQQVVRGDSAAYFCASSPGQGANTGELFFGEGSRLTVL.